The 31 T cell receptor beta chains reported below all come from one sample, sequenced in a study of early T cells in non-severe SARS-CoV-2 infection (dated by TCRdb to about 2021). Library preparation was by 5' RACE. The sequencer was a NextSeq 500. TCRdb itself trimmed the public reads at Q25 with fastp, ran MiXCR and retained productive beta chains. CDR3 protein duplicates are merged, each entry listing the most common genes and DNA. A total of about 70,000 distinct CDR3 sequences appear in this sample, approximately 11% of them only once. The ten largest account for about 4.8% of the sample. Sequencing input: whole blood. Receptors were obtained from an adult who was a healthcare worker with PCR-confirmed SARS-CoV-2 infection or an uninfected control (not recorded which).

In this sample, this clonotype turned up many times. The chain recombines TRBV7-6 with TRBJ1-1; a weak D match, TRBD1 (5 bases). Germline V CDR1 and CDR2: SGHVS, FNYEAQ. V was shortened by 0 bases and J by 11 bases, with 10 bases between the two germline ends. This CDR3 is 12 amino acids long. The CDR3, as DNA: TGTGCCAGCAGCTTAGCCCGGGGGTCGGCTTTCTTT. Amino acid sequence: CASSLARGSAFF.

This clonotype was counted at least ten times. This chain uses TRBV11-2 with TRBJ1-1; the match to TRBD1 covers 8 bases. Germline CDR1 reads SGHAT; CDR2 reads FQNNGV. The V gene end was trimmed by 2 bases and the J gene end by 10 bases; junction bases not matched to a gene: 6. The length of the CDR3 is 13 residues. CDR3 region: CASSLMTGEAAFF. The CDR3 nucleotides are TGTGCCAGCAGCTTAATGACAGGGGAGGCAGCTTTCTTT.

This clonotype has a handful of counts. This sequence joins TRBV6-2 or TRBV6-3 and TRBJ2-2; TRBD1 agrees at 11 bases. The CDR3 is 14 amino acids. With V trimmed by 5 bases and J by 8 bases, 4 bases remained unmatched. Germline loops: CDR1 MNHEY, CDR2 SVGEGT. The CDR3 DNA reads TGTGCCAGCAGTAAGGACAGGGGGCCGGGGGAGCTGTTTTTT. It is translated as CASSKDRGPGELFF.

The chain uses TRBV7-2 and TRBJ2-7; 7 bases align to TRBD2. The CDR3 totals 13 residues. The junction had 9 bases not matched to a gene; V was cut back by 9 bases and J by 4 bases. Per germline, CDR1 SGHTA and CDR2 FQGNSA. CDR3 amino acids: CASDIGAGYEQYF. The CDR3, as DNA: TGTGCCAGTGATATTGGAGCGGGGTACGAGCAGTACTTC.

The rearrangement links TRBV10-3 to TRBJ2-7, with 10 bases aligning to TRBD1. From germline, CDR1 is ENHRY and CDR2 SYGVKD. The CDR3 is 13 residues long. With V trimmed by 10 bases and J by 1 base, 4 bases remained unmatched. This CDR3 reads CANSGQGSYEQYF. In nucleotides, the CDR3 is TGTGCCAATTCGGGACAGGGGTCCTACGAGCAGTACTTC.

Ten or more counts support this clonotype. V gene TRBV20-1 combines with J gene TRBJ1-1, with a weak D call TRBD1 (5 bases). Germline CDR1 DFQATT, CDR2 SNEGSKA (reference sequence). V lost 1 base and J lost 5, with 14 bases in between. CDR3 length: 14 residues. The CDR3 sequence: CSARGGGERTEAFF. The CDR3 DNA reads as TGCAGTGCTAGAGGAGGAGGGGAGAGGACTGAAGCTTTCTTT.

Here the CDR3 DNA reads TGCAGCGTTATTTTAGGAGCGGTGGCAGACATTCCAATCTATGGCTACACCTTC. This encodes CSVILGAVADIPIYGYTF. V and J are TRBV29-1 and TRBJ1-2; the D is unclear. The CDR3 runs to 18 residues. Germline V gene sequence: CDR1 SQVTM, CDR2 ANQGSEA. The V and J ends lost 5 bases and 4 bases respectively, with 29 bases between them.

This clonotype was observed a few times. This chain joins TRBV5-1 and TRBJ1-1; TRBD1 might be the D (6 bases). The length of the CDR3 is 14 residues. V was trimmed by 4 bases and J by 4 bases, leaving 14 bases between them. The germline CDR1 and CDR2 sequences are SGHRS and YFSETQ. The CDR3 coding sequence is TGCGCCAGCAGCGGCAGGGGCGCCGGCACTGAAGCTTTCTTT. Residues: CASSGRGAGTEAFF.

V and J are TRBV7-9 and TRBJ2-7; no definite D call. Deletions cut 2 bases from V and 0 bases from J, with 5 bases between. This CDR3 contains 13 residues. CDR1 and CDR2 from the germline V gene are SEHNR and FQNEAQ (reference sequence). The CDR3 region has the DNA TGTGCCAGCAGCTTATCCAGCTCCTACGAGCAGTACTTC. This encodes CASSLSSSYEQYF. The complete variable domain, with remaining parts taken from reference TRBV7-9 and TRBJ2-7, reads DTGVSQNPRHKITKRGQNVTFRCDPISEHNRLYWYRQTLGQGPEFLTYFQNEAQLEKSRLLSDRFSAERPKGSFSTLEIQRTEQGDSAMYLCASSLSSSYEQYFGPGTRLTVT.

This clonotype was seen at least ten times. The chain uses TRBV20-1 and TRBJ2-3, with D perhaps matching TRBD2 (5 bases). Trimming stripped 3 bases from V and 5 bases from J, with 12 bases between. Germline assignment: CDR1 DFQATT and CDR2 SNEGSKA (reference sequence). This CDR3 has 13 amino acids. The CDR3 sequence: CSASQTTIDTQYF. As DNA, the CDR3 is TGCAGTGCTAGTCAGACTACTATAGATACGCAGTATTTT.

This clonotype was seen at least ten times. The chain is built from TRBV4-3 and TRBJ1-2; 7 positions match TRBD1. Trimming removed 0 bases from V and 3 bases from J; junction bases left unmatched: 4. Looked up from germline, CDR1 is LGHNA and CDR2 is YSLEER. This CDR3 region has 15 residues. The CDR3 region has the DNA TGCGCCAGCAGCCAAGAGTCCGGGACAGACTATGGCTACACCTTC. Translated: CASSQESGTDYGYTF.

Many counts were recorded for this clonotype. V usage is TRBV5-6 and J usage is TRBJ1-1; possible D gene TRBD1, 6 bases. Germline values: CDR1 SGHDT, CDR2 YYEEEE. The CDR3 length is 16 residues. The V gene lost 3 bases and the J gene lost 1 base, with 16 bases spanning the gap. This CDR3 reads CASSSITGPTNTEAFF. In DNA, the CDR3 is TGTGCCAGCAGCTCTATCACAGGGCCGACGAACACTGAAGCTTTCTTT.

This clonotype has more than one count but fewer than ten. The genes are TRBV4-2 and TRBJ1-2; 10 bases agree with TRBD1. The CDR3 is made up of 15 amino acids. The germline V gene encodes CDR1 LGHNA and CDR2 YNFKEQ. Trimming cost V 4 bases and J 0 bases; bases outside gene matches: 2. The CDR3 loop is CASSLGTGANYGYTF. CDR3 sequence (DNA): TGTGCCAGCAGCCTGGGGACAGGGGCTAACTATGGCTACACCTTC.

CDR3 sequence reads: CSVGLAEGIAKNIQYF. The DNA of the CDR3 is TGCAGCGTTGGACTAGCGGAGGGTATAGCAAAAAACATTCAGTACTTC. The J gene is TRBJ2-4, the V gene TRBV29-1; 9 bases match TRBD2. The CDR3 runs to 16 residues. The V gene end was trimmed by 4 bases and the J gene end by 4 bases; junction bases not matched to a gene: 11. The germline gives CDR1 SQVTM, CDR2 ANQGSEA. Filled out from reference TRBV29-1 and TRBJ2-4, the complete variable domain reads SAVISQKPSRDICQRGTSLTIQCQVDSQVTMMFWYRQQPGQSLTLIATANQGSEATYESGFVIDKFPISRPNLTFSTLTVSNMSPEDSSIYLCSVGLAEGIAKNIQYFGAGTRLSVL.

The genes are TRBV9 and TRBJ2-5; D is possibly TRBD2 (8 bases). Looked up from germline, CDR1 is SGDLS and CDR2 is YYNGEE. The CDR3 sequence is 16 residues long. Trimming stripped 4 bases from V and 2 bases from J, with 18 bases between. Here the CDR3 DNA reads TGTGCCAGCAGCCCGGGAGGGGGCACCGGGCAAGAGACCCAGTACTTC. Translation: CASSPGGGTGQETQYF.

As concerns this clonotype: Since a much larger clone is just one base distant, this may be a read error. V gene TRBV10-2 combines with J gene TRBJ2-7, with D possibly being TRBD1 or TRBD2 (5 bases each). Deletions cut 6 bases from V and 1 base from J, with 13 bases between. Germline CDR1 reads WSHSY; CDR2 reads SAAADI. The CDR3 has 14 residues. In DNA form, the CDR3 reads TGCGCCAGCAGGGGGGAGACGGGGTCCTACGAGCAGTACTTC. Amino acid sequence: CASRGETGSYEQYF.

This clonotype was seen repeatedly, ten times or more. This chain uses TRBV5-5 with TRBJ2-2; 8 bases align to TRBD1. Germline V gene data show CDR1 as SGHKS and CDR2 as YYEKEE (reference sequence). V was pared by 7 bases and J by 4 bases, with 12 bases of the junction left unmatched. The CDR3 sequence is 16 residues long. CDR3 sequence: CASDPGGQGATGELFF. The CDR3 bases are TGTGCCAGCGACCCGGGTGGACAGGGCGCCACCGGGGAGCTGTTTTTT.

This clonotype was seen at least ten times. The V gene is TRBV27, the J gene TRBJ1-5; weak D call: TRBD1 (6 bases). V lost 3 bases to trimming and J lost 7 bases, with 13 bases between them. The germline V gene encodes CDR1 MNHEY and CDR2 SMNVEV (reference sequence). CDR3 length equals 14 residues. CDR3 DNA: TGTGCCAGCAGTTTTACAGGGAGGGGGCAGCCCCAGCATTTT. It yields the protein CASSFTGRGQPQHF.

This clonotype showed up many times. This chain links TRBV12-3 or TRBV12-4 with TRBJ2-1; TRBD2 aligns across 7 bases. Trimming took 5 bases from V and 0 from J; bases not matched to a gene: 4. The CDR3 is 15 residues long. The CDR3 reads CASSHKRGSYNEQFF. As DNA, the CDR3 is TGTGCCAGCAGTCACAAGCGGGGCTCCTACAATGAGCAGTTCTTC.

This chain uses TRBV7-9 with TRBJ2-5; D unclear. The CDR3 contains 15 residues. V was trimmed by 5 bases and J by 2 bases, leaving 15 bases between them. The germline CDR1 and CDR2 sequences are SEHNR and FQNEAQ (reference sequence). The CDR3 spells CASSPRLVDQETQYF. Written as DNA, the CDR3 is TGTGCCAGCAGCCCCCGCCTAGTCGATCAAGAGACCCAGTACTTC.

This clonotype was seen at least ten times. The rearrangement joins TRBV29-1 to TRBJ2-1; D possibly uses TRBD1 or TRBD2 (6 bases each). From germline, CDR1 is SQVTM and CDR2 ANQGSEA. Trimming cost V 3 bases and J 1 base, with 13 bases left between them. CDR3 length: 15 residues. CDR3 coding DNA: TGCAGCGTTGATCCCGGGGGCCGATCCTACAATGAGCAGTTCTTC. Translating it yields CSVDPGGRSYNEQFF.

Ten or more counts support this clonotype. The gene calls are TRBV19 and TRBJ2-6, with TRBD2 as a possible D gene (6 bases). The CDR3 consists of 18 residues. Germline CDR1 reads LNHDA; CDR2 reads SQIVND (reference sequence). Deletions cut 5 bases from V and 1 base from J, with 18 bases between. The CDR3 nucleotides are TGTGCCAGTAGTCCCCGGGGACTCGATCCTTCTGGGGCCAACGTCCTGACTTTC. This sequence encodes CASSPRGLDPSGANVLTF.

V gene TRBV30 combines with J gene TRBJ1-3; no reliable D call. The CDR3 consists of 15 residues. V lost 2 bases and J 7 bases, leaving 18 bases between the germline ends. Germline V gives CDR1 GTSNPN, CDR2 SVGIG (reference sequence). DNA of the CDR3: TGTGCCTGGAGTCCCTCGGGAACTTTAGGGAACACCATATATTTT. It translates to CAWSPSGTLGNTIYF.

This rearrangement joins TRBV7-9 to TRBJ1-1; TRBD1 is a possible D gene (6 bases). V was shortened by 1 base and J by 3 bases, with 12 bases between the two germline ends. The CDR3 extends over 15 amino acids. Germline V lookup: CDR1 SEHNR, CDR2 FQNEAQ (reference sequence). CDR3 nucleotide sequence: TGTGCCAGCAGCTTAGGGGCAAGGGGGGACACTGAAGCTTTCTTT. It encodes CASSLGARGDTEAFF.

This clonotype has just a few counts. This chain connects TRBV7-6 to TRBJ2-3; 10 bases match TRBD2. CDR1 SGHVS and CDR2 FNYEAQ come from the germline V gene. The CDR3 runs 16 residues. V gave up 5 bases and J gave up 0 bases; unmatched junction bases: 5. CDR3 residues: CASSPGAGGSTDTQYF. CDR3 coding DNA: TGTGCCAGCAGCCCAGGAGCGGGGGGGAGCACAGATACGCAGTATTTT.

This clonotype appeared many times. The chain recombines TRBV10-3 with TRBJ2-1, with D possibly matching TRBD1 (6 bases). V lost 6 bases, J lost 4 bases, and 10 bases lay in between. The CDR3 length is 13 residues. In germline, CDR1 is ENHRY, CDR2 SYGVKD. The CDR3 protein is CAIRGAPYNEQFF. The CDR3 coding sequence is TGTGCCATCAGGGGGGCCCCTTACAATGAGCAGTTCTTC.

V and J are TRBV27 and TRBJ2-7, with 7 nucleotides matching TRBD1. J lost 0 bases, V lost 4 bases, and 12 bases had no gene match. CDR1 is MNHEY and CDR2 is SMNVEV in the germline V gene (reference sequence). The CDR3 sequence is 17 residues long. The CDR3 reads CASSSRTRDSSSYEQYF. CDR3 coding DNA: TGTGCCAGCAGTTCTAGAACTCGGGACAGCAGCTCCTACGAGCAGTACTTC.

The chain recombines TRBV9 with TRBJ1-2; no clear D gene. Trimming removed 4 bases at V and 8 bases at J, with 12 bases between. The V gene's germline CDR1 is SGDLS and CDR2 YYNGEE. This CDR3 is 12 amino acids long. The CDR3 loop reads CASSPQLDGYTF. The CDR3 DNA sequence: TGTGCCAGCAGCCCCCAGCTAGACGGCTACACCTTC.

This clonotype appeared a few times. The CDR3 DNA is TGTGCCAGCTCACCCGGGACAGGGCCTACTTCCTCCTACGAGCAGTACTTC. Translating it yields CASSPGTGPTSSYEQYF. The chain combines TRBV18 with TRBJ2-7, with 9 bases fitting TRBD1. From germline, CDR1 is KGHSH and CDR2 LQKENI. This CDR3 has 17 residues. V shed 3 bases and J 0 bases; nucleotides not matched to a gene: 9. Combining the CDR3 with reference TRBV18 and TRBJ2-7 gives the whole variable domain NAGVMQNPRHLVRRRGQEARLRCSPMKGHSHVYWYRQLPEEGLKFMVYLQKENIIDESGMPKERFSAEFPKEGPSILRIQQVVRGDSAAYFCASSPGTGPTSSYEQYFGPGTRLTVT.

CDR3 sequence: CATSGPTLSYEQYF. The CDR3 nucleotides read TGTGCCACCAGCGGACCTACCCTCTCCTACGAGCAGTACTTC. This sequence joins TRBV10-3 and TRBJ2-7; the D gene is possibly TRBD2 (5 bases). The CDR3 loop spans 14 amino acids. Germline V lookup: CDR1 ENHRY, CDR2 SYGVKD. Trimming shortened V by 10 bases and J by 0 bases, and 16 bases separated the two germline ends.

This chain connects TRBV4-3 to TRBJ1-4, with unresolved D. CDR3 length: 13 amino acids. Trimming took off 1 base at V and 8 bases at J, with 8 bases between the two ends. Germline V gene data show CDR1 as LGHNA and CDR2 as YSLEER. Written as DNA, the CDR3 is TGCGCCAGCAGCCAAGTGAGGCGCGAAAAACTGTTTTTT. Residues: CASSQVRREKLFF.